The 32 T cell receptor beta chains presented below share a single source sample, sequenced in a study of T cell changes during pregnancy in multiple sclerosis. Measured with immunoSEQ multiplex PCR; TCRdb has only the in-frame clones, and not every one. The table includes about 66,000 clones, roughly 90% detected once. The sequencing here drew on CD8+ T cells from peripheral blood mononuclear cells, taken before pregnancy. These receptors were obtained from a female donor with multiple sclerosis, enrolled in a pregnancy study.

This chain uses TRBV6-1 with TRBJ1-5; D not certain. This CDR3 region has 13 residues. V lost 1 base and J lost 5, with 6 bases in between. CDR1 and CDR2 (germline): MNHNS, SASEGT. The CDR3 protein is CASSEVAHQPQHF. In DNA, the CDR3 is TGTGCCAGCAGTGAAGTAGCGCATCAGCCCCAGCATTTT.

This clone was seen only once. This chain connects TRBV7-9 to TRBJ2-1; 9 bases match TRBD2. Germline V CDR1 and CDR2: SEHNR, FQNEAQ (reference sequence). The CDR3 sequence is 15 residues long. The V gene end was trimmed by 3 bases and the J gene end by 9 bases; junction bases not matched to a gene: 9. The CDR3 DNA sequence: TGTGCCAGCAGCTTTGGGGCGGGGGGGCTGGGTGAGCAGTTCTTC. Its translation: CASSFGAGGLGEQFF.

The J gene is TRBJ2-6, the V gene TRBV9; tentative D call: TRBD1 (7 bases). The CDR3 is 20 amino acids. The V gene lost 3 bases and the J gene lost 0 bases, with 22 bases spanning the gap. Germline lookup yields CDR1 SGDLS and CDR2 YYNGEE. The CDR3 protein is CASSAPGVGQSYSGANVLTF. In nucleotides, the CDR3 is TGTGCCAGCAGCGCGCCGGGGGTGGGACAGTCCTACTCTGGGGCCAACGTCCTGACTTTC.

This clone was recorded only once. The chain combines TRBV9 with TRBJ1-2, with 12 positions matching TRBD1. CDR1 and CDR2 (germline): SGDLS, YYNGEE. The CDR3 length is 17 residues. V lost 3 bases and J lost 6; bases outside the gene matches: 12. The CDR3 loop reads CASSGGGTGGFKNGYTF. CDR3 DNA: TGTGCCAGCAGCGGAGGGGGGACAGGGGGCTTTAAGAATGGCTACACCTTC. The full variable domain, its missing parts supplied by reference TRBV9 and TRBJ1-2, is DSGVTQTPKHLITATGQRVTLRCSPRSGDLSVYWYQQSLDQGLQFLIQYYNGEERAKGNILERFSAQQFPDLHSELNLSSLELGDSALYFCASSGGGTGGFKNGYTFGSGTRLTVV.

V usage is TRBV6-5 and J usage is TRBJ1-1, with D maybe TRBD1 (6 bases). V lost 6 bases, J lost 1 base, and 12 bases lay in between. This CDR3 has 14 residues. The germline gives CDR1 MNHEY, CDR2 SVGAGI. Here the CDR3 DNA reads TGTGCCAGCAGCCAGACAGGACCGAACACTGAAGCTTTCTTT. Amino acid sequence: CASSQTGPNTEAFF.

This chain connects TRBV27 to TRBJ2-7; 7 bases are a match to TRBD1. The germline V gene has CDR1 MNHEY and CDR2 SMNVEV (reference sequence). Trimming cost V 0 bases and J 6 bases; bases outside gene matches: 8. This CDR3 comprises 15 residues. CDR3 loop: CASSLSPDREVEQYF. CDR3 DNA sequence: TGTGCCAGCAGTTTATCGCCCGACAGGGAAGTCGAGCAGTACTTC.

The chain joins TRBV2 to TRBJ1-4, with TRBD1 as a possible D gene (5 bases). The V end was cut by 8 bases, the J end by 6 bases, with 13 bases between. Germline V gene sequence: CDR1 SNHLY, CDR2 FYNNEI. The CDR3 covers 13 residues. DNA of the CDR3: TGTGCCAGCCGTACCAGGGATCATGAAAAACTGTTTTTT. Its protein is CASRTRDHEKLFF.

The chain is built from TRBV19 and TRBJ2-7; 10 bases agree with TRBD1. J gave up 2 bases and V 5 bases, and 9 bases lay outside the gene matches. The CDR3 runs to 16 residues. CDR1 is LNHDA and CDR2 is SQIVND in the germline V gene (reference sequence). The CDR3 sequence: CASSLYSGQGTYEQYF. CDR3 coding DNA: TGTGCCAGTAGTCTCTATTCGGGACAGGGGACCTACGAGCAGTACTTC. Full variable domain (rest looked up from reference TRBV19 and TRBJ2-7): DGGITQSPKYLFRKEGQNVTLSCEQNLNHDAMYWYRQDPGQGLRLIYYSQIVNDFQKGDIAEGYSVSREKKESFPLTVTSAQKNPTAFYLCASSLYSGQGTYEQYFGPGTRLTVT.

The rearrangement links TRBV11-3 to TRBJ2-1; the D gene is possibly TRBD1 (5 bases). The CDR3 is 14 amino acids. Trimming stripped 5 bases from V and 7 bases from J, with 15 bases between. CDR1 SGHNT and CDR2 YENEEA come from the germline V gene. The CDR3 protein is CASSIDSSGNEQFF. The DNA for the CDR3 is TGTGCCAGCAGCATTGACTCCTCAGGGAATGAGCAGTTCTTC.

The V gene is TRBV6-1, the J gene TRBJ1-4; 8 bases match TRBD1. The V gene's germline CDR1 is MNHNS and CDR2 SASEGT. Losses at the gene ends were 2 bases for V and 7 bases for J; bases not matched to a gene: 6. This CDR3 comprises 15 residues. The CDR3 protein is CASSEWTGFGEKLFF. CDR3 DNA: TGTGCCAGCAGTGAATGGACAGGGTTTGGTGAAAAACTGTTTTTT.

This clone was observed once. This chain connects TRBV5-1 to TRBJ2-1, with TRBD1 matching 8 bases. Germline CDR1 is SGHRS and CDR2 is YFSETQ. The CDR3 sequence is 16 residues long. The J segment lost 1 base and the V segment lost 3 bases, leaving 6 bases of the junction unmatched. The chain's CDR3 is CASSSFRDRSYNEQFF. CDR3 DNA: TGCGCCAGCAGCTCTTTCCGGGACAGGTCCTACAATGAGCAGTTCTTC.

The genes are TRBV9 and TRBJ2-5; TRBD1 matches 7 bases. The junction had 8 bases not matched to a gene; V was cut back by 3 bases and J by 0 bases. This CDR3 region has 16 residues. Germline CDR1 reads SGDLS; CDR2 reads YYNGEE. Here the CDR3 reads CASSESWDSYQETQYF. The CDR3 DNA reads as TGTGCCAGCAGCGAAAGTTGGGACAGCTACCAAGAGACCCAGTACTTC.

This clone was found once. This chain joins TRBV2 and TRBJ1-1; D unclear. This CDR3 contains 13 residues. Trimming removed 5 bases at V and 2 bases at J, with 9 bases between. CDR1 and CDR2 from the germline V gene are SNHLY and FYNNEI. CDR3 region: CASSLTVNTEAFF. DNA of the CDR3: TGTGCCAGCAGTCTAACAGTAAACACTGAAGCTTTCTTT.

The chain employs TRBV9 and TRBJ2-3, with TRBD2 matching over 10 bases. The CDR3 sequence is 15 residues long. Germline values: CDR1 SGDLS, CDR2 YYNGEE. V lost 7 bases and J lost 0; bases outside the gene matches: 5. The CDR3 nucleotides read TGTGCCAGCTCTTTACTAGCGGGGAGCACAGATACGCAGTATTTT. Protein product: CASSLLAGSTDTQYF.

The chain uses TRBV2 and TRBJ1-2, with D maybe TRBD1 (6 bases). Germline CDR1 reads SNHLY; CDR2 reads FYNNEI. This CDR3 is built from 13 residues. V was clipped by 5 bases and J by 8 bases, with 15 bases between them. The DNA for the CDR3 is TGTGCCAGCAGTCAATACGGGACAAGGGGCTACACCTTC. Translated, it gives CASSQYGTRGYTF.

The CDR3 DNA follows: TGTGCCAGCAGCGCTACTAGCTGGGCCACACCAGATACGCAGTATTTT. It codes for CASSATSWATPDTQYF. V usage is TRBV9 and J usage is TRBJ2-3; maybe TRBD2 (6 bases). The CDR3 runs to 16 residues. Germline loops: CDR1 SGDLS, CDR2 YYNGEE. The V gene lost 3 bases and the J gene lost 4 bases, with 18 bases spanning the gap.

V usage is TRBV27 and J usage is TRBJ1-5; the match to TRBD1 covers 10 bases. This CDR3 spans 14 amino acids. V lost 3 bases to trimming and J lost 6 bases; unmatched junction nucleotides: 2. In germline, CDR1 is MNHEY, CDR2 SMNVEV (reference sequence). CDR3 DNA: TGTGCCAGCAGTTTGGACAGGGGGTTTCAGCCCCAGCATTTT. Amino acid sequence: CASSLDRGFQPQHF.

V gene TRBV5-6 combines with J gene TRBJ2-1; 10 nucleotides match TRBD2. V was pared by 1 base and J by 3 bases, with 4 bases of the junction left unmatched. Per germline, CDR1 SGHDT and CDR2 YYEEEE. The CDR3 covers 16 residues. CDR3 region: CASSLLLAGVYNEQFF. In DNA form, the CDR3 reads TGTGCCAGCAGCTTGCTCCTAGCGGGGGTCTACAATGAGCAGTTCTTC.

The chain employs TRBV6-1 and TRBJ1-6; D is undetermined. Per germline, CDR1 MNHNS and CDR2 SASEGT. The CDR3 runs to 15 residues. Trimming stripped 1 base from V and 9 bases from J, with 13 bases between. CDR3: CASSEGTLAGSPLHF. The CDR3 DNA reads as TGTGCCAGCAGTGAAGGGACTCTGGCGGGTTCACCCCTCCACTTT.

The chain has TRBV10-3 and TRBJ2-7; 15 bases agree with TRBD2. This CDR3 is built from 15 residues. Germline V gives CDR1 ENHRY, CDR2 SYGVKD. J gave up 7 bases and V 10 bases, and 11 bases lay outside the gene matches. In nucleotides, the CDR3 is TGTGCCACCCTACCCGGGACTAGCGGGGGGTTGGAGCAGTACTTC. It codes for CATLPGTSGGLEQYF.

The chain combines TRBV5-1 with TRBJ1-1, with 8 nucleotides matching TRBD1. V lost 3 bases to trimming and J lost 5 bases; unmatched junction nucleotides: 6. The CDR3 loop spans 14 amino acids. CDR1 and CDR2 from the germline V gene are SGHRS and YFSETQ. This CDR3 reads CASSWTGIGTEAFF. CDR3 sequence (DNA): TGCGCCAGCAGCTGGACAGGGATTGGAACTGAAGCTTTCTTT.

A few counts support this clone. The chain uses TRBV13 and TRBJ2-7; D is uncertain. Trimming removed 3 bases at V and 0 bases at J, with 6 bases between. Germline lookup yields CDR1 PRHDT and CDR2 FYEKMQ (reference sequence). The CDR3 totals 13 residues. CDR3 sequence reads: CASSFGRSYEQYF. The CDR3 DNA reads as TGTGCCAGCAGCTTTGGGCGCTCCTACGAGCAGTACTTC.

CDR3 amino acids: CASSPGTGGLSQYF. CDR3 coding DNA: TGTGCCAGCAGCCCCGGGACAGGGGGCTTGTCCCAGTACTTC. The rearrangement joins TRBV9 to TRBJ2-5; TRBD1 matches at 12 bases. CDR3 length: 14 amino acids. Germline loops: CDR1 SGDLS, CDR2 YYNGEE. V gave up 4 bases and J gave up 9 bases; unmatched junction bases: 7.

The CDR3 is CASSFQDEKLFF. The CDR3 nucleotides are TGTGCCAGCAGCTTCCAGGATGAAAAACTGTTTTTT. The chain carries TRBV5-6 and TRBJ1-4; no clear D. Germline lookup yields CDR1 SGHDT and CDR2 YYEEEE. This CDR3 contains 12 residues. With 2 bases removed from V and 6 bases from J, the gap between germline ends came to 5 bases.

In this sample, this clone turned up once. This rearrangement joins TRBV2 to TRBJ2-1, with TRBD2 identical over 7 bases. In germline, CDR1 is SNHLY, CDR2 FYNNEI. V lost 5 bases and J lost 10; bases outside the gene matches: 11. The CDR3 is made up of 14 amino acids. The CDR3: CASSNGLVRGEQFF. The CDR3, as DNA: TGTGCCAGCAGTAACGGACTAGTCCGTGGAGAGCAGTTCTTC.

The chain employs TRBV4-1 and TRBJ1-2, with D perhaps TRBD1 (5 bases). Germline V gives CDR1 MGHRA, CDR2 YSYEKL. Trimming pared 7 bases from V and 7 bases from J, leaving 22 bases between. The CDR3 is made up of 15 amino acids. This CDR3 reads CASKGARSTGGGYTF. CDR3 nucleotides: TGCGCCAGCAAAGGGGCCAGGTCTACGGGCGGTGGCTACACCTTC.

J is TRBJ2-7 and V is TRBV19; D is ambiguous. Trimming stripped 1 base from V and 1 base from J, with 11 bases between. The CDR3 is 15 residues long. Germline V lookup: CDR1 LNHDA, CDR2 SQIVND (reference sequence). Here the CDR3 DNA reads TGTGCCAGTAGTATAGCCATGACGGGTTCCTACGAGCAGTACTTC. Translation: CASSIAMTGSYEQYF.

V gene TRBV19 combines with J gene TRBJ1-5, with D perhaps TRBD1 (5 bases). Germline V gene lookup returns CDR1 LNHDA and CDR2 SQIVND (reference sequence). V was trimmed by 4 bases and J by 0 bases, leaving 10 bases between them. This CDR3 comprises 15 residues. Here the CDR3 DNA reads TGTGCCAGTAGTACACAGGATTATAGCAATCAGCCCCAGCATTTT. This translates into CASSTQDYSNQPQHF.

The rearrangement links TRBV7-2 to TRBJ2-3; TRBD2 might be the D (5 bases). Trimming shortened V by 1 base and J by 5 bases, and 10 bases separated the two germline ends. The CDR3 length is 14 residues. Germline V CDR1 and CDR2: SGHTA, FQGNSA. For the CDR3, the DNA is TGTGCCAGCAGCTTAGACGGGGTGGGAGATACGCAGTATTTT. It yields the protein CASSLDGVGDTQYF.

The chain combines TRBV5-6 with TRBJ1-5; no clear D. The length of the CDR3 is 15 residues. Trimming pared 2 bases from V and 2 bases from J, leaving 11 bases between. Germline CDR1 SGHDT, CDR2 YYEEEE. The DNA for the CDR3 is TGTGCCAGCAGCTTAAGTCTTCAGGGCAATCAGCCCCAGCATTTT. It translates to CASSLSLQGNQPQHF.

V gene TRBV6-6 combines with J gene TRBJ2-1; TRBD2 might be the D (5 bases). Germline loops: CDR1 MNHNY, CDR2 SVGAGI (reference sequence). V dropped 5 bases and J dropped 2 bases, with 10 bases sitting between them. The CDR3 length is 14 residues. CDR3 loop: CASSHSGPYNEQFF. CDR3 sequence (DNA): TGTGCCAGCAGTCACAGCGGCCCCTACAATGAGCAGTTCTTC.

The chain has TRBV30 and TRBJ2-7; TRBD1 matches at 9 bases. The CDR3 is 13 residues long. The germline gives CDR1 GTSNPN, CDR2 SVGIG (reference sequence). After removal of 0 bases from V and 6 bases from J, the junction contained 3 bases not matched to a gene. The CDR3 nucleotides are TGTGCCTGGAGTGTAGGGACAGGGTCCGAGCAGTACTTC. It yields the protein CAWSVGTGSEQYF.